The table lists the clone carrying this T cell receptor beta chain with many counts. Construction of the TCRbeta library involved unique molecular identifiers. TCRdb reanalysed the PCR reads using MiXCR and keeps one entry per CDR3 protein. The sample records 150,000 to 200,000 distinct CDR3 sequences, approximately 14% being singletons. This sample is part of a study of T-cell reconstitution after alpha-beta-depleted transplantation in children. V shed 2 bases and J shed 1 base, with 14 bases lying between them. CDR1 and CDR2 from the germline V gene are SGHAT and FQDESV (reference sequence). This CDR3 spans 16 amino acids.

This specimen consisted of PBMCs from the stem cell graft donor, obtained from the stem cell graft. V gene TRBV11-1 combines with J gene TRBJ1-1; no firm D call. This clonotype was sampled from a human donor who donated a stem cell graft to a child with acute lymphoblastic leukemia. CDR3 DNA sequence: TGTGCCAGCAGCTTATCGCTCTATAGAGGGAACACTGAAGCTTTCTTT. Its protein is CASSLSLYRGNTEAFF.